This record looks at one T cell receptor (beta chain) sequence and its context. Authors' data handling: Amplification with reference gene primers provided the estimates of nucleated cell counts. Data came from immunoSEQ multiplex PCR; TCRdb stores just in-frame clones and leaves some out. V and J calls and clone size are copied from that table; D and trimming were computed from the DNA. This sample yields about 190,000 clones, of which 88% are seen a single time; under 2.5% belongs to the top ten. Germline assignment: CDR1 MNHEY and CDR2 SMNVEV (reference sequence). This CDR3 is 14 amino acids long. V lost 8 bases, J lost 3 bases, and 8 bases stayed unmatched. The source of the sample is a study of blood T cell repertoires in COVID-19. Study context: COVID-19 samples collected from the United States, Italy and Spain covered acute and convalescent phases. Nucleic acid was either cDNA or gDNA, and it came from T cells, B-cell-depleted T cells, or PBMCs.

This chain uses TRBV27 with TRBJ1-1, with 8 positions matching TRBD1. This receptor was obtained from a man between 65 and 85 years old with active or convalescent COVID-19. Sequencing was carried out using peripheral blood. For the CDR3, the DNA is TGTGCCAGCCGTGACAGGGGAAAAGACACTGAAGCTTTCTTT. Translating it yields CASRDRGKDTEAFF.